These 23 T cell receptor beta chains were sequenced from one sample in a study of blood T cell repertoires in COVID-19 (dated by TCRdb to 2020 to 2022). Libraries were made using the immunoSEQ multiplex PCR assay. TCRdb stores this immuneACCESS table with in-frame sequences only. Part of the clones is absent; in the studies checked, under half of the shortfall reflects unresolved V genes, and no reason is known for the rest. The sample profile shows approximately 280,000 clones; roughly 85% of them were found once. In total, the top ten clones hold approximately 10% of the sample. The specimen was peripheral blood. The receptors originated from a woman in her 70s with acute or convalescent COVID-19.

The rearrangement joins TRBV6-5 to TRBJ1-4; D is possibly TRBD1 (5 bases). CDR3 length: 15 amino acids. The V gene's germline CDR1 is MNHEY and CDR2 SVGAGI. Deletions cut 3 bases from V and 8 bases from J, with 16 bases between. Written as DNA, the CDR3 is TGTGCCAGCAGTTATGCGTCAGGGATGTGGGAAAAACTGTTTTTT. Its translation: CASSYASGMWEKLFF.

The sample holds one count of this clone. The CDR3 DNA reads TGTGCCAGCAGCTCGTTCAATGAGCAGTTCTTC. This encodes CASSSFNEQFF. V and J are TRBV7-2 and TRBJ2-1; D is undetermined. Trimming removed 4 bases from V and 6 bases from J, with 4 bases in between. Per the germline V gene, CDR1 is SGHTA and CDR2 is FQGNSA. The length of the CDR3 is 11 residues.

The chain is built from TRBV2 and TRBJ2-5; 9 nucleotides line up with TRBD1. CDR1 is SNHLY and CDR2 is FYNNEI in the germline V gene. The trim removed 8 bases at V and 2 bases at J, leaving 6 bases unmatched. This CDR3 comprises 14 residues. DNA for the CDR3: TGTGCCAGCGGCCGGGACAGGGTGCAAGAGACCCAGTACTTC. This sequence encodes CASGRDRVQETQYF.

V is TRBV5-1 and J is TRBJ1-3, with D hard to call. Trimming removed 2 bases at V and 4 bases at J, with 7 bases between. The CDR3 covers 13 residues. The V gene's germline CDR1 is SGHRS and CDR2 YFSETQ. CDR3 DNA sequence: TGCGCCAGCAGCTTCGACAACGGAAACACCATATATTTT. As protein: CASSFDNGNTIYF.

The chain is built from TRBV14 and TRBJ2-7, with D possibly TRBD1 on 6 matching bases. This CDR3 contains 14 residues. With 4 bases removed from V and 6 bases from J, the gap between germline ends came to 16 bases. Germline V gene data show CDR1 as SGHDN and CDR2 as FVKESK. DNA of the CDR3: TGTGCCAGCAGCCGGACACAGGGTGGGTCCGAGCAGTACTTC. As protein: CASSRTQGGSEQYF.

This clone was seen a single time. At one end, the junction sequence differs from germline, possibly due to a read error. This chain connects TRBV4-1 to TRBJ1-2, with 9 bases fitting TRBD1. The CDR3 has 19 residues. Germline V CDR1 and CDR2: MGHRA, YSYEKL. CDR3 in DNA: TGCGCCAGCAGCCAAGGAGCGGGACAGGGTCGTCGCCCTAATTATGGCTACACCTTC. Protein product: CASSQGAGQGRRPNYGYTF.

V is TRBV18 and J is TRBJ2-5; 11 bases fit TRBD1. The CDR3 runs 15 residues. The V segment lost 4 bases and the J segment 5 bases; nucleotides outside the gene matches: 6. Germline assignment: CDR1 KGHSH and CDR2 LQKENI. CDR3 bases: TGTGCCAGCTCACTAGGACAGGGGGCGTGGGAGACCCAGTACTTC. It is translated as CASSLGQGAWETQYF. Full variable domain (rest looked up from reference TRBV18 and TRBJ2-5): NAGVMQNPRHLVRRRGQEARLRCSPMKGHSHVYWYRQLPEEGLKFMVYLQKENIIDESGMPKERFSAEFPKEGPSILRIQQVVRGDSAAYFCASSLGQGAWETQYFGPGTRLLVL.

V usage is TRBV3-1 (or the pseudogene TRBV3-2) and J usage is TRBJ2-7, with a weak D call TRBD2 (7 bases). Germline CDR1 reads LGHDT; CDR2 reads YNNKEL (reference sequence). V was pared by 4 bases and J by 3 bases, with 13 bases between. The CDR3 has 14 amino acids. CDR3 nucleotide sequence: TGTGCCAGCAGCCGTCGGGGGGCCTTCTACGAGCAGTACTTC. Amino acid sequence: CASSRRGAFYEQYF.

The chain has TRBV5-4 and TRBJ1-2, with D possibly being TRBD1 (6 bases). The germline gives CDR1 SGHNT, CDR2 YYREEE (reference sequence). The V end was cut by 0 bases, the J end by 5 bases, with 11 bases between. The CDR3 totals 14 residues. CDR3: CASSLGGGSYGYTF. In DNA form, the CDR3 reads TGTGCCAGCAGCTTGGGTGGGGGCTCTTATGGCTACACCTTC. Complete variable domain (other parts from reference TRBV5-4 and TRBJ1-2): ETGVTQSPTHLIKTRGQQVTLRCSSQSGHNTVSWYQQALGQGPQFIFQYYREEENGRGNFPPRFSGLQFPNYSSELNVNALELDDSALYLCASSLGGGSYGYTFGSGTRLTVV.

The chain has TRBV5-1 and TRBJ1-3; 8 bases are shared with TRBD1. J was trimmed by 7 bases and V by 3 bases; bases with no gene match: 12. This CDR3 contains 16 residues. Germline CDR1 and CDR2: SGHRS and YFSETQ. CDR3 amino acids: CASSSGQGQKGNTIYF. For the CDR3, the DNA is TGCGCCAGCAGCTCTGGACAGGGCCAAAAGGGTAACACCATATATTTT.

The chain couples TRBV4-1 to TRBJ2-7; D perhaps matches TRBD1 (6 bases). The CDR3 is 15 amino acids. The V gene lost 0 bases and the J gene lost 2 bases, with 11 bases spanning the gap. The germline V gene encodes CDR1 MGHRA and CDR2 YSYEKL. The CDR3 sequence: CASSQDRDRPYEQYF. The CDR3 bases are TGCGCCAGCAGCCAAGATCGCGACAGGCCCTACGAGCAGTACTTC.

The sample holds a few counts of this clone. The chain employs TRBV27 and TRBJ2-3; 8 nucleotides align to TRBD2. With V trimmed by 4 bases and J by 1 base, 4 bases remained unmatched. The CDR3 contains 15 residues. The germline V gene has CDR1 MNHEY and CDR2 SMNVEV (reference sequence). The CDR3, as DNA: TGTGCCAGCAGTTCGGGAGGGGCCGGCACAGATACGCAGTATTTT. Its protein is CASSSGGAGTDTQYF.

The rearrangement uses TRBV18 and TRBJ1-5; the D is unclear. This CDR3 comprises 18 residues. With 1 base removed from V and 0 bases from J, the gap between germline ends came to 16 bases. CDR1 is KGHSH, CDR2 LQKENI, per germline. The CDR3 sequence is CASSPQRSRTYSNQPQHF. The CDR3 nucleotides are TGTGCCAGCTCACCACAGAGAAGTCGAACGTATAGCAATCAGCCCCAGCATTTT.

V and J are TRBV5-4 and TRBJ2-7; 9 nucleotides align to TRBD1. The germline V gene has CDR1 SGHNT and CDR2 YYREEE (reference sequence). The CDR3 sequence is 16 residues long. The trim removed 4 bases at V and 3 bases at J, leaving 11 bases unmatched. The CDR3 loop is CASSLPGRDRDYEQYF. In nucleotides, the CDR3 is TGTGCCAGCAGCCTTCCTGGGAGGGACAGGGACTACGAGCAGTACTTC. Full variable domain (rest looked up from reference TRBV5-4 and TRBJ2-7): ETGVTQSPTHLIKTRGQQVTLRCSSQSGHNTVSWYQQALGQGPQFIFQYYREEENGRGNFPPRFSGLQFPNYSSELNVNALELDDSALYLCASSLPGRDRDYEQYFGPGTRLTVT.

V usage is TRBV7-8 and J usage is TRBJ1-1; maybe TRBD1 (5 bases). The CDR3 spans 14 residues. CDR1 is SGHVS, CDR2 FQNEAQ, per germline. Trimming shortened V by 0 bases and J by 12 bases, and 17 bases separated the two germline ends. CDR3 residues: CASSLAGRLEITFF. The CDR3 nucleotides read TGTGCCAGCAGCTTAGCGGGACGACTAGAGATTACTTTCTTT.

This clone was observed a single time. V and J are TRBV15 and TRBJ2-7; TRBD1 aligns across 11 bases. This CDR3 comprises 14 residues. Looked up from germline, CDR1 is LNHNV and CDR2 is YYDKDF (reference sequence). V was clipped by 0 bases and J by 12 bases; unmatched bases: 7. The CDR3 coding sequence is TGTGCCACCAGCAGAGATCCGTGGACAGGGGGCTTGTACTTC. The encoded protein is CATSRDPWTGGLYF.

This clone was observed a single time. The junction does not match germline at one end; this may be a read error. V usage is TRBV29-1 and J usage is TRBJ1-1, with D possibly being TRBD1 (5 bases). CDR3 size: 13 residues. Germline V gene lookup returns CDR1 SQVTM and CDR2 ANQGSEA. CDR3 sequence: CSFDPGLNTEAFF. In nucleotides, the CDR3 is TGCAGCTTTGATCCAGGGCTGAACACTGAAGCTTTCTTT.

V gene TRBV2 combines with J gene TRBJ1-5; TRBD1 matches 10 bases. CDR1 is SNHLY, CDR2 FYNNEI, per germline. V was clipped by 5 bases and J by 9 bases; unmatched bases: 13. This CDR3 has 16 amino acids. The CDR3, as DNA: TGTGCCAGCAGTCCCATTCCGGGACAGGGGTATGTGCCCCAGCATTTT. Its protein is CASSPIPGQGYVPQHF.

This clone was seen once. The CDR3 loop is CASMRVRDSDEAFF. The DNA of the CDR3 is TGTGCCAGCATGAGGGTTAGGGACAGCGATGAAGCTTTCTTT. The chain recombines TRBV2 with TRBJ1-1, with 7 bases aligning to TRBD1. With 7 bases clipped from V and 7 bases from J, the junction kept 12 bases outside the gene matches. Germline V CDR1 and CDR2: SNHLY, FYNNEI. This CDR3 region has 14 residues.

The V gene is TRBV7-9, the J gene TRBJ2-1, with D perhaps matching TRBD1 (6 bases). V lost 5 bases and J 2 bases, leaving 16 bases between the germline ends. CDR1 is SEHNR and CDR2 is FQNEAQ in the germline V gene (reference sequence). This CDR3 contains 16 residues. The CDR3 here is CASSPGTTETYNEQFF. CDR3 nucleotide sequence: TGTGCCAGCAGCCCCGGGACAACGGAAACCTACAATGAGCAGTTCTTC.

This clone was counted between two and nine times. The CDR3 DNA sequence: TGTGCCAGCGCAATCGGGGGAAGCAATCAGCCCCAGCATTTT. Amino acid sequence: CASAIGGSNQPQHF. V usage is TRBV11-2 and J usage is TRBJ1-5; D is possibly TRBD1 (5 bases). Trimming took off 8 bases at V and 1 base at J, with 12 bases between the two ends. In germline, CDR1 is SGHAT, CDR2 FQNNGV. CDR3 length equals 14 residues.

The rearrangement joins TRBV7-8 to TRBJ2-1; D might be TRBD1 (5 bases). The V end was cut by 2 bases, the J end by 8 bases, with 16 bases between. The CDR3 consists of 15 residues. Germline V gene data show CDR1 as SGHVS and CDR2 as FQNEAQ. CDR3 sequence: CASSLRGVQVDEQFF. The CDR3 DNA sequence: TGTGCCAGCAGCTTAAGGGGTGTCCAGGTCGATGAGCAGTTCTTC.

The chain combines TRBV5-1 with TRBJ2-7; D is possibly TRBD1 (6 bases). The CDR3 sequence is 15 residues long. CDR1 and CDR2 from the germline V gene are SGHRS and YFSETQ. The ends were cut back, 3 bases at V and 7 bases at J, with 20 bases in the middle. CDR3: CASSYQGPDVGEQYF. The CDR3 DNA reads as TGCGCCAGCAGCTACCAGGGGCCCGATGTGGGAGAGCAGTACTTC. The variable domain in full, with the rest retrieved from reference TRBV5-1 and TRBJ2-7, is KAGVTQTPRYLIKTRGQQVTLSCSPISGHRSVSWYQQTPGQGLQFLFEYFSETQRNKGNFPGRFSGRQFSNSRSEMNVSTLELGDSALYLCASSYQGPDVGEQYFGPGTRLTVT.